The T cell receptor beta chain under discussion was sequenced for a study of STAT5B mutations in CD4+ large granular lymphocyte leukemia. Study findings and constraints: Patient CD4-sorted repertoires stayed more clonal than healthy ones after leukemic-clone removal.

As handled by the study authors: A productive frequency of 2.59 x 10-5 was the lowest detectable. Using immunoSEQ multiplex PCR, the repertoire was profiled, and TCRdb retains in-frame clones only, with some absent. V, J and clone size are taken as reported in that table, and D and trimming were inferred from the DNA itself. This table holds around 38,000 clones, roughly 87% found once. Note on this clone: What it binds is unknown.

The specimen was CD4+ T cells from blood buffy coats. The sequence came from a human donor in good health.

The CDR3 bases are TGTGCCAGCAGCTTGCCCGGGACTAGCGGAAAGGACGAGCAGTACTTC. Translating it yields CASSLPGTSGKDEQYF. The V call is TRBV5-6, the J call TRBJ2-5; 11 positions match TRBD2. The DNA end is more similar to TRBJ2-7, so the J call may be wrong. In germline, CDR1 is SGHDT, CDR2 YYEEEE. This CDR3 spans 16 amino acids.